This paragraph reports one TCR beta chain. Primers for the PCR totalled 60 Vbeta and 13 Jbeta. Profiled with immunoSEQ multiplex PCR; TCRdb holds only in-frame clones, not every one. The sample has approximately 170,000 clones; over 70% are singletons. V was clipped by 7 bases and J by 2 bases; unmatched bases: 7. The CDR3 length is 15 residues. Germline CDR1 and CDR2: LNHDA and SQIVND (reference sequence). This entry belongs to a study of cytomegalovirus exposure and HLA in healthy donors. The sample taken for sequencing was PBMCs. This rearrangement joins TRBV19 to TRBJ1-5; TRBD1 matches at 8 bases. The sequence was collected from a woman aged 18-29 years in good health and CMV-seronegative. CDR3 sequence reads: CASMGGQAGNQPQHF. CDR3 nucleotides: TGTGCCAGTATGGGGGGACAGGCAGGCAATCAGCCCCAGCATTTT.